The rows below give T cell receptor beta chains drawn from one sample of a study of control samples from healthy donors and cancer patients. Only in-frame clones appear in the TCRdb table, and some are missing; sequencing was by immunoSEQ multiplex PCR. The sample includes around 130,000 clones, roughly nine tenths of them seen just once. The sequenced material came from PBMCs. The source of these receptors is a man aged 50-60 years with head and neck cancer. CDR3s include the opening cysteine and the closing phenylalanine or tryptophan. A D gene is named only where the DNA matches it firmly.

D: -; V: TRBV6-5; CDR3: CASSYGQVGLNYGYTF
D: -; V: TRBV9; CDR3: CASSFTGSGNEQFF
D: TRBD1; V: TRBV18; CDR3: CASSPGQGIGNTIYF
D: -; V: TRBV6-5; CDR3: CASSYSLSPYNEQFF
D: -; V: TRBV4-1; CDR3: CASSQDRASYEQYF
D: -; V: TRBV7-9; CDR3: CASSLGMGTEAFF
D: -; V: TRBV2; CDR3: CASGYNEQFF
D: TRBD1; V: TRBV27; CDR3: CASSFRQGLNYEQYF
D: -; V: TRBV7-9; CDR3: CASSPGSQETQYF
D: TRBD2; V: TRBV11-2; CDR3: CASKRIAGVIQQYF
D: TRBD2; V: TRBV10-3; CDR3: CATRVAGVGETQYF
D: -; V: TRBV29-1; CDR3: CSVVVLANYGYTF
D: TRBD1; V: TRBV24-1; CDR3: CATSDSGQGANYGYTF
D: -; V: TRBV7-9; CDR3: CASSNRVGYEQYF
D: -; V: TRBV5-4; CDR3: CASRTASSGNTIYF
D: -; V: TRBV11-1; CDR3: CASSSNNEKLFF
D: -; V: TRBV7-8; CDR3: CASSSRPLKRLNVNTEAFF
D: -; V: TRBV2; CDR3: CASSEWGNEQFF
D: TRBD1; V: TRBV29-1; CDR3: CSVATGGVNQPQHF
D: -; V: TRBV2; CDR3: CASSRRQAEAFF
D: -; V: TRBV2; CDR3: CASSETTEVDTQYF
D: -; V: TRBV28; CDR3: CASSTTAGLTGRYEQYF
D: TRBD2; V: TRBV5-1; CDR3: CASSLSLSSGRIVDTQYF
D: -; V: TRBV5-1; CDR3: CASSLSSATNEKLFF
D: -; V: TRBV19; CDR3: CASSGGRGSVPQHF
D: -; V: TRBV7-9; CDR3: CASSMYRENTEAFF
D: -; V: TRBV21-1; CDR3: CASSKFGSTGVEQYF
D: -; V: TRBV7-9; CDR3: CASSLGGPTGQPQPQHF
D: -; V: TRBV24-1; CDR3: CATSDSKTGIQYGYTF
D: -; V: TRBV6-5; CDR3: CASSPFSETGTFYTF
D: -; V: TRBV7-7; CDR3: CASSQQPDIQETQYF
D: -; V: TRBV12-5; CDR3: CASGREVTGELFF